This passage covers 22 T cell receptor beta chains from one sample sequenced in a study of blood T cell repertoires in COVID-19. TCRdb keeps only in-frame clones here, not all; method: immunoSEQ multiplex PCR. The sample lists about 26,000 clones, 88% seen once, with around 15% in the top ten. Material for sequencing was peripheral blood. The source of these receptors is a man between 65 and 80 years old with acute or convalescent COVID-19.

The V and J genes are TRBV5-1 and TRBJ2-2, with 14 nucleotides matching TRBD2. V trimming: 4 bases; J trimming: 7 bases; junction bases outside the gene matches: 15. This CDR3 has 19 amino acids. The germline CDR1 and CDR2 sequences are SGHRS and YFSETQ. The CDR3 DNA reads as TGCGCCAGCAGCCGCGGGGGACTAGCGGGAGATGGGTCCGTCGGGGAGCTGTTTTTT. It yields the protein CASSRGGLAGDGSVGELFF.

The chain uses TRBV6-5 and TRBJ2-1, with D uncertain. The CDR3 runs 15 residues. V lost 6 bases and J lost 4, with 16 bases in between. Germline V gene data show CDR1 as MNHEY and CDR2 as SVGAGI. This CDR3 is CASSLTGSLYNEQFF. The CDR3 DNA reads TGTGCCAGCAGCCTAACCGGGTCCCTATACAATGAGCAGTTCTTC.

The table lists this clone with a few counts. J is TRBJ1-1 and V is TRBV19; 9 bases align to TRBD1. The ends lost 1 base at V and 9 bases at J; junction bases unmatched: 15. The CDR3 extends over 17 amino acids. Germline CDR1 LNHDA, CDR2 SQIVND (reference sequence). CDR3 nucleotide sequence: TGTGCCAGTAGTATAGCTCAAACAGGGGGCTTGACGGGAAAAGCTTTCTTT. Residues: CASSIAQTGGLTGKAFF.

The chain joins TRBV28 to TRBJ2-7, with a weak D call TRBD2 (6 bases). The CDR3 consists of 12 residues. CDR1 is MDHEN, CDR2 SYDVKM, per germline. V gave up 10 bases and J gave up 2 bases, with 12 bases separating them. CDR3 region: CATQGGTYEQYF. Written as DNA, the CDR3 is TGTGCCACCCAGGGCGGGACCTACGAGCAGTACTTC. The full variable domain, with the rest looked up from reference TRBV28 and TRBJ2-7, is DVKVTQSSRYLVKRTGEKVFLECVQDMDHENMFWYRQDPGLGLRLIYFSYDVKMKEKGDIPEGYSVSREKKERFSLILESASTNQTSMYLCATQGGTYEQYFGPGTRLTVT.

The chain carries TRBV27 and TRBJ2-1; 7 nucleotides agree with TRBD2. The J segment lost 10 bases and the V segment lost 2 bases, leaving 11 bases of the junction unmatched. CDR1 and CDR2 from the germline V gene are MNHEY and SMNVEV (reference sequence). This CDR3 contains 15 residues. As DNA, the CDR3 is TGTGCCAGCAGTTTAGGAGCGGGAAGGGTTGACGAGCAGTTCTTC. Translated: CASSLGAGRVDEQFF.

This rearrangement joins TRBV6-6 to TRBJ2-5, with 10 bases aligning to TRBD1. Germline V gene data show CDR1 as MNHNY and CDR2 as SVGAGI (reference sequence). Trimming removed 5 bases from V and 4 bases from J; junction bases left unmatched: 10. This CDR3 spans 16 amino acids. DNA for the CDR3: TGTGCCAGCAGTCGGCTCGGGGGACAGGGGAGAGAGACCCAGTACTTC. Translating it yields CASSRLGGQGRETQYF.

The chain is built from TRBV11-2 and TRBJ1-5, with no clear D. The germline gives CDR1 SGHAT, CDR2 FQNNGV. V was pared by 5 bases and J by 3 bases, with 14 bases between. CDR3 length: 15 amino acids. The CDR3 DNA reads as TGTGCCAGCAGCCCGGAGGGCAGAAACAATCAGCCCCAGCATTTT. It yields the protein CASSPEGRNNQPQHF.

This clone came up a few times. The genes are TRBV9 and TRBJ2-2, with a possible D match to TRBD1 (5 bases). Trimming removed 3 bases from V and 2 bases from J, with 17 bases in between. The length of the CDR3 is 17 residues. Germline V gives CDR1 SGDLS, CDR2 YYNGEE. CDR3 residues: CASSGLQETLNTGELFF. The CDR3 nucleotides are TGTGCCAGCAGCGGATTACAGGAGACTCTAAACACCGGGGAGCTGTTTTTT.

V usage is TRBV19 and J usage is TRBJ1-1, with TRBD1 matching over 10 bases. Germline loops: CDR1 LNHDA, CDR2 SQIVND (reference sequence). V lost 8 bases, J lost 7 bases, and 1 base stayed unmatched. The CDR3 is 11 residues long. The DNA of the CDR3 is TGTGCCAGTGGACAGGGGGATGAAGCTTTCTTT. This gives the protein CASGQGDEAFF.

The rearrangement joins TRBV3-1 (or the pseudogene TRBV3-2) to TRBJ2-7; TRBD2 matches at 10 bases. Germline loops: CDR1 LGHDT, CDR2 YNNKEL (reference sequence). V lost 3 bases to trimming and J lost 3 bases; unmatched junction nucleotides: 8. CDR3 length: 16 amino acids. CDR3 coding DNA: TGTGCCAGCAGCCAGGTCCCCGGGACTAGCGACTACGAGCAGTACTTC. The encoded protein is CASSQVPGTSDYEQYF.

In its sample, this clone was seen a few times. The CDR3 region has the DNA TGTGCCAGCAAGCCCGCCGTCACCACAGATACGCAGTATTTT. The encoded protein is CASKPAVTTDTQYF. V usage is TRBV27 and J usage is TRBJ2-3; D gene uncertain. Trimming took 7 bases from V and 2 from J, leaving 13 bases between them. The CDR3 runs to 14 residues. Germline loops: CDR1 MNHEY, CDR2 SMNVEV (reference sequence).

The chain links TRBV29-1 to TRBJ2-3; 7 nucleotides align to TRBD1. Per germline, CDR1 SQVTM and CDR2 ANQGSEA. CDR3 length: 14 amino acids. V was pared by 6 bases and J by 0 bases, with 6 bases of the junction left unmatched. The CDR3 protein is CSVRTGLSTDTQYF. Here the CDR3 DNA reads TGCAGCGTCCGGACAGGCCTCAGCACAGATACGCAGTATTTT.

The chain combines TRBV27 with TRBJ2-1, with TRBD2 identical over 8 bases. With 5 bases clipped from V and 1 base from J, the junction kept 4 bases outside the gene matches. This CDR3 region has 15 residues. CDR1 is MNHEY, CDR2 SMNVEV, per germline (reference sequence). This CDR3 reads CASSILAGSYNEQFF. CDR3 nucleotides: TGTGCCAGCAGTATATTAGCGGGATCCTACAATGAGCAGTTCTTC.

This clone has a single count. The CDR3: CASSQSRGTVYGYTF. DNA of the CDR3: TGTGCCAGCAGTCAGAGCAGGGGGACCGTCTATGGCTACACCTTC. V is TRBV6-5 and J is TRBJ1-2; TRBD1 matches 7 bases. This CDR3 contains 15 residues. CDR1 and CDR2 (germline): MNHEY, SVGAGI. Trimming took 5 bases from V and 4 from J; bases not matched to a gene: 10.

V is TRBV7-3 and J is TRBJ2-1, with D perhaps matching TRBD2 (6 bases). The V gene's germline CDR1 is SGHTA and CDR2 FQGTGA. Trimming took off 1 base at V and 4 bases at J, with 11 bases between the two ends. This CDR3 comprises 15 residues. The CDR3 region has the DNA TGTGCCAGCAGCTTAAGCGGGAATGGGTACAATGAGCAGTTCTTC. It specifies CASSLSGNGYNEQFF. The full variable domain, in which reference TRBV7-3 and TRBJ2-1 provide the parts outside the CDR3, is GAGVSQTPSNKVTEKGKYVELRCDPISGHTALYWYRQSLGQGPEFLIYFQGTGAADDSGLPNDRFFAVRPEGSVSTLKIQRTERGDSAVYLCASSLSGNGYNEQFFGPGTRLTVL.

Only a few counts were recorded for this clone. The V gene is TRBV19, the J gene TRBJ2-1; 9 bases fit TRBD2. The CDR3 covers 13 residues. J gave up 4 bases and V 6 bases, and 1 base lay outside the gene matches. Germline CDR1 reads LNHDA; CDR2 reads SQIVND (reference sequence). As DNA, the CDR3 is TGTGCCAGTAGCACTAGCGGGTACAATGAGCAGTTCTTC. As protein: CASSTSGYNEQFF. The full variable domain, with the rest looked up from reference TRBV19 and TRBJ2-1, is DGGITQSPKYLFRKEGQNVTLSCEQNLNHDAMYWYRQDPGQGLRLIYYSQIVNDFQKGDIAEGYSVSREKKESFPLTVTSAQKNPTAFYLCASSTSGYNEQFFGPGTRLTVL.

In its sample, this clone was seen once. The V and J genes are TRBV6-6 and TRBJ2-3; TRBD1 matches 12 bases. CDR1 is MNHNY, CDR2 SVGAGI, per germline (reference sequence). This CDR3 is 15 amino acids long. V shed 5 bases, J shed 6 bases, and the junction held 6 bases outside the gene matches. CDR3 residues: CASSRPGQGADTQYF. CDR3 coding DNA: TGTGCCAGCAGTCGTCCGGGACAGGGGGCGGATACGCAGTATTTT.

The chain carries TRBV19 and TRBJ2-1; D remains ambiguous. V lost 7 bases and J 6 bases, leaving 19 bases between the germline ends. CDR1 is LNHDA, CDR2 SQIVND, per germline (reference sequence). The CDR3 extends over 15 amino acids. CDR3 bases: TGTGCCAGTACCAAAAACCCTAGGCTCTTCAATGAGCAGTTCTTC. Translation gives CASTKNPRLFNEQFF.

V usage is TRBV20-1 and J usage is TRBJ2-1; D ambiguous. Germline loops: CDR1 DFQATT, CDR2 SNEGSKA (reference sequence). This CDR3 has 11 amino acids. CDR3 sequence: CRVTTYNEQFF. Here the CDR3 DNA reads TGCAGGGTAACCACTTACAATGAGCAGTTCTTC.

DNA of the CDR3: TGTGCCATCAGTGAGTGGACAGGGGAGGGAGGTTTTGAGCAGTTCTTC. This encodes CAISEWTGEGGFEQFF. This sequence joins TRBV10-3 and TRBJ2-1; 9 bases are shared with TRBD1. The CDR3 has 16 amino acids. J lost 9 bases, V lost 1 base, and 10 bases had no gene match. Germline values: CDR1 ENHRY, CDR2 SYGVKD.

V and J are TRBV19 and TRBJ2-3; a possible D gene is TRBD1 (5 bases). The V gene lost 6 bases and the J gene lost 4 bases, with 17 bases spanning the gap. The CDR3 sequence is 15 residues long. CDR1 is LNHDA and CDR2 is SQIVND in the germline V gene (reference sequence). Here the CDR3 reads CASREDSLWADTQYF. CDR3 nucleotides: TGTGCCAGTAGAGAAGACAGTTTATGGGCAGATACGCAGTATTTT.

This clone was counted a single time. This chain uses TRBV7-9 with TRBJ1-3, with D perhaps matching TRBD1 (6 bases). This CDR3 is built from 16 residues. The V end lost 2 bases, the J end lost 0 bases, and 11 bases lay between the germline ends. The V gene's germline CDR1 is SEHNR and CDR2 FQNEAQ (reference sequence). CDR3 DNA: TGTGCCAGCAGCTTATACAGGGCGAGCTCTGGAAACACCATATATTTT. Translated, it gives CASSLYRASSGNTIYF.